The T cell receptor (beta chain) described here comes from a study of T cell responses to AZD1222 COVID-19 vaccine. This clone appeared once. The V segment lost 4 bases and the J segment 11 bases; nucleotides outside the gene matches: 12. Germline CDR1 reads LGHNA; CDR2 reads YSLEER. The CDR3 length is 14 residues. Sequenced by immunoSEQ multiplex PCR; TCRdb stores in-frame clones only, minus some. The sample shows 120,000 to 150,000 clones, over 75% of them seen only once. Here the sequenced sample was peripheral blood, taken 28 days after the second dose of the MenACWY control vaccine. The receptor was isolated from an adult who received the MenACWY meningococcal vaccine as a control. This chain links TRBV4-3 with TRBJ2-3; 7 nucleotides match TRBD2. The CDR3 DNA reads TGCGCCAGCAGCCCCGCTTGGGGAGGGGACGGGCAGTATTTT. Its translation: CASSPAWGGDGQYF.